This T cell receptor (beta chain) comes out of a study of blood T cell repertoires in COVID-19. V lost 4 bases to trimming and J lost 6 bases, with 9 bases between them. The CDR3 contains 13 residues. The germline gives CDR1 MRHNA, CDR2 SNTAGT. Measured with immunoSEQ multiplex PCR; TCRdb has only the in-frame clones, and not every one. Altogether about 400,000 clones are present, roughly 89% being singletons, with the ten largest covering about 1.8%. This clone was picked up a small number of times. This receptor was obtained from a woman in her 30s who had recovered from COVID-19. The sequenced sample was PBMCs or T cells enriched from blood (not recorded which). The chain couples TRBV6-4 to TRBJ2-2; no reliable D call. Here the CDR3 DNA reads TGTGCCAGCAGTGCAACAGAGTCCGGGGAGCTGTTTTTT. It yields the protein CASSATESGELFF.